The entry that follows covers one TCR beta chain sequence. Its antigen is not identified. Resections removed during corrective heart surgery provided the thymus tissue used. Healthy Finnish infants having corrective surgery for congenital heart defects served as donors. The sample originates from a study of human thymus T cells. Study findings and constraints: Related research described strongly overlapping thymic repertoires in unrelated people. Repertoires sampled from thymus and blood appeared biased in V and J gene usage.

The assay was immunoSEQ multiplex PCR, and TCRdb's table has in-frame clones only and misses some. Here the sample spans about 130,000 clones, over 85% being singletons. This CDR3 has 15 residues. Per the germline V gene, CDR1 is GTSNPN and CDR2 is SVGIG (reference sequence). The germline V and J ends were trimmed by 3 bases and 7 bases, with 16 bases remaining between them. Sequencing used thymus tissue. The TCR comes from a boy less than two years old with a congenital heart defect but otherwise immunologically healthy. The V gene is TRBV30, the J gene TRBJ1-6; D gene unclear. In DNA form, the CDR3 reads TGTGCCTGGAGACGTCGACGGAAGGGAAATTCACCCCTCCACTTT. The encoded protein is CAWRRRRKGNSPLHF.